These 16 T cell receptor beta chains came from one sample sequenced in a study of cytomegalovirus exposure and HLA in healthy donors. Sequencing was performed with immunoSEQ multiplex PCR; in TCRdb, only in-frame clones are kept and a portion is missing. The table includes over 250,000 clones, about 86% detected once. The sequenced sample consisted of PBMCs. The source is a young woman in good health and CMV-seronegative.

This clone was picked up a small number of times. The chain employs TRBV19 and TRBJ1-2, with D unclear. Germline CDR1 LNHDA, CDR2 SQIVND (reference sequence). The length of the CDR3 is 14 residues. V was shortened by 5 bases and J by 4 bases, with 14 bases between the two germline ends. In DNA form, the CDR3 reads TGTGCCAGTAGTCCGACGGCGACTACCTATGGCTACACCTTC. Protein product: CASSPTATTYGYTF.

The genes are TRBV7-2 and TRBJ2-3; 8 bases are shared with TRBD1. Trimming took 6 bases from V and 3 from J; bases not matched to a gene: 2. The CDR3 sequence is 13 residues long. Germline V gives CDR1 SGHTA, CDR2 FQGNSA. The CDR3 DNA sequence: TGTGCCAGCAGGGACAGGGTGACAGATACGCAGTATTTT. Amino acids: CASRDRVTDTQYF.

V gene TRBV6-5 combines with J gene TRBJ2-1; D might be TRBD2 (5 bases). CDR1 and CDR2 (germline): MNHEY, SVGAGI. There are 12 residues in the CDR3. Trimming stripped 4 bases from V and 10 bases from J, with 11 bases between. CDR3 protein: CASSSPGSEQFF. Written as DNA, the CDR3 is TGTGCCAGCAGTTCCCCGGGGTCCGAGCAGTTCTTC.

The gene calls are TRBV4-3 and TRBJ1-1, with TRBD1 matching over 7 bases. The junction had 2 bases not matched to a gene; V was cut back by 1 base and J by 3 bases. CDR1 is LGHNA and CDR2 is YSLEER in the germline V gene. CDR3 size: 14 residues. CDR3 protein: CASSQATGDTEAFF. In DNA form, the CDR3 reads TGCGCCAGCAGCCAAGCAACAGGGGACACTGAAGCTTTCTTT.

This chain links TRBV6-1 with TRBJ2-3; 10 positions agree with TRBD2. The V gene end was trimmed by 3 bases and the J gene end by 3 bases; junction bases not matched to a gene: 6. Germline-derived CDR1 and CDR2 are MNHNS and SASEGT. The CDR3 extends over 16 amino acids. For the CDR3, the DNA is TGTGCCAGCAGTGACCGAGCGGGAGGGGAAACAGATACGCAGTATTTT. This gives the protein CASSDRAGGETDTQYF.

The genes are TRBV6-5 and TRBJ2-1; a possible D gene is TRBD2 (6 bases). V dropped 2 bases and J dropped 9 bases, with 8 bases sitting between them. The V gene's germline CDR1 is MNHEY and CDR2 SVGAGI. The CDR3 extends over 12 amino acids. This CDR3 is CASSYGGFEQFF. The CDR3 nucleotides are TGTGCCAGCAGTTACGGAGGGTTTGAGCAGTTCTTC.

This clone was detected only once. The gene calls are TRBV4-3 and TRBJ2-2, with 7 bases identical to TRBD1. The J segment lost 6 bases and the V segment lost 0 bases, leaving 7 bases of the junction unmatched. Looked up from germline, CDR1 is LGHNA and CDR2 is YSLEER. The CDR3 totals 16 residues. CDR3 sequence: CASSQELGGRAGELFF. The CDR3 DNA reads TGCGCCAGCAGCCAAGAGCTAGGGGGCCGCGCCGGGGAGCTGTTTTTT.

This clone was detected only a few times. The genes are TRBV29-1 and TRBJ2-7; TRBD2 matches at 8 bases. With 5 bases clipped from V and 3 bases from J, the junction kept 6 bases outside the gene matches. The CDR3 spans 13 residues. Per germline, CDR1 SQVTM and CDR2 ANQGSEA. CDR3: CSVQAGGLYEQYF. CDR3 DNA sequence: TGCAGCGTTCAGGCGGGAGGACTCTACGAGCAGTACTTC.

The chain carries TRBV5-6 and TRBJ1-2; TRBD1 aligns across 7 bases. Trimming cost V 1 base and J 5 bases; bases outside gene matches: 5. The length of the CDR3 is 14 residues. Germline V gene sequence: CDR1 SGHDT, CDR2 YYEEEE. DNA for the CDR3: TGTGCCAGCAGCTTGTCAGGGGGAGAATATGGCTACACCTTC. As protein: CASSLSGGEYGYTF.

This rearrangement joins TRBV19 to TRBJ2-2; D ambiguous. Looked up from germline, CDR1 is LNHDA and CDR2 is SQIVND (reference sequence). CDR3 size: 14 residues. Trimming stripped 0 bases from V and 4 bases from J, with 6 bases between. CDR3 amino acids: CASSIDRFTGELFF. The CDR3 DNA reads TGTGCCAGTAGTATAGACAGGTTCACCGGGGAGCTGTTTTTT. The whole variable domain, remainder taken from reference TRBV19 and TRBJ2-2, is DGGITQSPKYLFRKEGQNVTLSCEQNLNHDAMYWYRQDPGQGLRLIYYSQIVNDFQKGDIAEGYSVSREKKESFPLTVTSAQKNPTAFYLCASSIDRFTGELFFGEGSRLTVL.

V and J are TRBV6-1 and TRBJ1-6; TRBD1 aligns across 7 bases. This CDR3 spans 15 amino acids. The germline V gene has CDR1 MNHNS and CDR2 SASEGT. Trimming removed 5 bases from V and 7 bases from J; junction bases left unmatched: 8. CDR3 protein: CASSNHRGENSPLHF. The CDR3 DNA reads as TGTGCCAGCAGTAACCACAGGGGAGAGAATTCACCCCTCCACTTT.

This rearrangement joins TRBV5-4 to TRBJ2-7; 9 bases align to TRBD1. V lost 3 bases to trimming and J lost 6 bases; unmatched junction nucleotides: 7. Per the germline V gene, CDR1 is SGHNT and CDR2 is YYREEE (reference sequence). The CDR3 length is 14 residues. The CDR3, as DNA: TGTGCCAGCAGCTCGGGGGGACAGGGTGCCGAGCAGTACTTC. This gives the protein CASSSGGQGAEQYF.

This clone occurred a few times. The rearrangement joins TRBV7-9 to TRBJ2-7, with D possibly matching TRBD1 (7 bases). The CDR3 has 13 residues. CDR1 and CDR2 (germline): SEHNR, FQNEAQ (reference sequence). Trimming took 5 bases from V and 2 from J, leaving 10 bases between them. Written as DNA, the CDR3 is TGTGCCAGCAGCGCGGGGACAGCCTACGAGCAGTACTTC. Protein sequence: CASSAGTAYEQYF.

The rearrangement uses TRBV6-1 and TRBJ1-1; 7 nucleotides agree with TRBD1. Germline assignment: CDR1 MNHNS and CDR2 SASEGT. The CDR3 sequence is 12 residues long. After removal of 6 bases from V and 10 bases from J, the junction contained 8 bases not matched to a gene. The CDR3 nucleotides are TGTGCCAGCAGGGTTGACAGGGTGCGAGCTTTCTTT. It specifies CASRVDRVRAFF.

The table lists this clone with a count of one. The chain recombines TRBV10-2 with TRBJ2-3; no firm D call. CDR1 is WSHSY, CDR2 SAAADI, per germline. The CDR3 covers 11 residues. Trimming pared 7 bases from V and 3 bases from J, leaving 5 bases between. This CDR3 reads CASTRTDTQYF. The DNA of the CDR3 is TGCGCCAGCACCAGGACAGATACGCAGTATTTT.

The V gene is TRBV12-5, the J gene TRBJ1-5; a weak D match, TRBD1 (6 bases). The CDR3 runs 14 residues. The germline gives CDR1 LGHNT, CDR2 FRNRAP. The V gene lost 2 bases and the J gene lost 6 bases, with 11 bases spanning the gap. The CDR3 is CASGLHRVGQPQHF. CDR3 sequence (DNA): TGTGCTAGTGGTTTGCACAGGGTCGGTCAGCCCCAGCATTTT.